A selection of T cell receptor beta chains follows, all from one sample in a study of blood T cell repertoires in COVID-19. Method: immunoSEQ multiplex PCR; TCRdb's copy keeps in-frame clones and lacks some. The sample shows some 320,000 clones, around nine tenths of them seen only once. Material for sequencing was peripheral blood. The receptors come from a woman under 40 with COVID-19, enrolled during active disease. The CDR3 runs from the conserved cysteine through the conserved F or W. D genes are given only for firm matches. Expanded clones are given a class, and other clones once, few, many or no size at all.

j_gene: TRBJ1-1
d_gene: NA
abundance: NA
v_gene: TRBV3-1/TRBV3-2
CDR3nt: TGTGCCAGCAGCCGCGGACATACCAACACTGAAGCTTTCTTT
CDR3aa: CASSRGHTNTEAFF

j_gene: TRBJ1-6
d_gene: NA
abundance: NA
v_gene: TRBV12-3/TRBV12-4
CDR3nt: TGTGCCAGCGGATGGGGGCCCGCCTCACCCCTCCACTTT
CDR3aa: CASGWGPASPLHF

j_gene: TRBJ1-5
d_gene: NA
abundance: NA
v_gene: TRBV5-1
CDR3nt: TGCGCCAGCAGCTTGGACGGGCAGCCCCAGCATTTT
CDR3aa: CASSLDGQPQHF

j_gene: TRBJ2-2
d_gene: TRBD2
abundance: NA
v_gene: TRBV15
CDR3nt: TGTGCCACCAGCACCCTAGCGGGGGGCAACGCGAACACCGGGGAGCTGTTTTTT
CDR3aa: CATSTLAGGNANTGELFF

j_gene: TRBJ2-3
d_gene: TRBD1
abundance: NA
v_gene: TRBV4-1
CDR3nt: TGCGCCAGCAGCCAAGCAGGGGGCGTATCAGATACGCAGTATTTT
CDR3aa: CASSQAGGVSDTQYF

j_gene: TRBJ2-5
d_gene: TRBD2
abundance: NA
v_gene: TRBV6-5
CDR3nt: TGTGCCAGCAGCACTGCGGGAGGGGAAGAGACCCAGTACTTC
CDR3aa: CASSTAGGEETQYF

j_gene: TRBJ1-5
d_gene: NA
abundance: NA
v_gene: TRBV19
CDR3nt: TGTGCCAGTAGTTATACAGGGAACCAGCCCCAGCATTTT
CDR3aa: CASSYTGNQPQHF

j_gene: TRBJ1-1
d_gene: NA
abundance: NA
v_gene: TRBV18
CDR3nt: TGTGCCAGCTCACCACCTGGGGCGCGGAACACTGAAGCTTTCTTT
CDR3aa: CASSPPGARNTEAFF

j_gene: TRBJ1-5
d_gene: NA
abundance: once
v_gene: TRBV19
CDR3nt: TGTGCCAGTAGTATTGGCAACCTAGGGGCAAAACAGCCCCAGCATTTT
CDR3aa: CASSIGNLGAKQPQHF

j_gene: TRBJ2-3
d_gene: NA
abundance: NA
v_gene: TRBV13
CDR3nt: TGTGCCAGCAGCTTCGCCCCAGCGCAACATTTGTCAGATACGCAGTATTTT
CDR3aa: CASSFAPAQHLSDTQYF

j_gene: TRBJ1-2
d_gene: TRBD1
abundance: NA
v_gene: TRBV5-6
CDR3nt: TGTGCCAGCAGCCCGACAGGGGGCAGCTATGGCTACACCTTC
CDR3aa: CASSPTGGSYGYTF

j_gene: TRBJ2-3
d_gene: TRBD2
abundance: NA
v_gene: TRBV18
CDR3nt: TGTGCCAGCTCACCACCGCCGGGACTAGCGGGGGATAGCACAGATACGCAGTATTTT
CDR3aa: CASSPPPGLAGDSTDTQYF

j_gene: TRBJ2-1
d_gene: NA
abundance: NA
v_gene: TRBV6-4
CDR3nt: TGTGCCAGCAGTGACTCGAGGGTTGCGGGCAATGAGCAGTTCTTC
CDR3aa: CASSDSRVAGNEQFF

j_gene: TRBJ1-6
d_gene: NA
abundance: once
v_gene: TRBV9
CDR3nt: TGTGCCAGCAGCGTAGCTACGTCGGGGTGGGGTAATTCACCCCTCCACTTT
CDR3aa: CASSVATSGWGNSPLHF

j_gene: TRBJ1-6
d_gene: NA
abundance: NA
v_gene: TRBV21-1
CDR3nt: TGTGCCAGCAGCAAAGTCCGGAGGGTGAGCGGTTATAATTCACCCCTCCACTTT
CDR3aa: CASSKVRRVSGYNSPLHF

j_gene: TRBJ2-7
d_gene: NA
abundance: NA
v_gene: TRBV4-1
CDR3nt: TGCGCCAGCAGCCAAGACCTACGAAGCTCCTACGAGCAGTACTTC
CDR3aa: CASSQDLRSSYEQYF

j_gene: TRBJ2-7
d_gene: TRBD1
abundance: NA
v_gene: TRBV5-1
CDR3nt: TGCGCCAGCAGCTCGGGACAGGGATCCTACGAGCAGTACTTC
CDR3aa: CASSSGQGSYEQYF

j_gene: TRBJ1-5
d_gene: NA
abundance: NA
v_gene: TRBV28
CDR3nt: TGTGCCAGCAGTGAGGACGGGAGCCGAAGAAATCAGCCCCAGCATTTT
CDR3aa: CASSEDGSRRNQPQHF

j_gene: TRBJ2-5
d_gene: TRBD1
abundance: NA
v_gene: TRBV6-2/TRBV6-3
CDR3nt: TGTGCCAGCAGCAGAGGGGACAGTTGGGGAGAGACCCAGTACTTC
CDR3aa: CASSRGDSWGETQYF

j_gene: TRBJ1-2
d_gene: NA
abundance: NA
v_gene: TRBV19
CDR3nt: TGTGCCAGTAGTCTGTCGGGAGGGGGAGGCTATGGCTACACCTTC
CDR3aa: CASSLSGGGGYGYTF

j_gene: TRBJ2-1
d_gene: TRBD2
abundance: NA
v_gene: TRBV19
CDR3nt: TGTGCCAGTAGTACCGGGACTAGCGGGGGGGTGTACAATGAGCAGTTCTTC
CDR3aa: CASSTGTSGGVYNEQFF

j_gene: TRBJ2-6
d_gene: TRBD1
abundance: NA
v_gene: TRBV27
CDR3nt: TGTGCCAGCAGTTTAATAGGACAGGGGTCGTCTTGGGGGGCCAACGTCCTGACTTTC
CDR3aa: CASSLIGQGSSWGANVLTF

j_gene: TRBJ2-7
d_gene: NA
abundance: NA
v_gene: TRBV9
CDR3nt: TGTGCCAGCAGCGTAGGCCGGGGAGGCCACGAGCAGTACTTC
CDR3aa: CASSVGRGGHEQYF

j_gene: TRBJ1-5
d_gene: NA
abundance: NA
v_gene: TRBV19
CDR3nt: TGTGCCAGTAGGGAGGGTAATCAGCCCCAGCATTTT
CDR3aa: CASREGNQPQHF

j_gene: TRBJ1-5
d_gene: NA
abundance: once
v_gene: TRBV12-5
CDR3nt: TGTGCTAGTGGTTTGGTATCGGGGGGAGGACGTCAGCCCCAGCATTTT
CDR3aa: CASGLVSGGGRQPQHF

j_gene: TRBJ2-1
d_gene: TRBD1
abundance: NA
v_gene: TRBV2
CDR3nt: TGTGCCAGCAGTCCACAGGGGTCGGCCTACAATGAGCAGTTCTTC
CDR3aa: CASSPQGSAYNEQFF

j_gene: TRBJ1-1
d_gene: NA
abundance: NA
v_gene: TRBV5-1
CDR3nt: TGCGCCAGCAGCTTGGGAGGGGGGGAGCCCACTGAAGCTTTCTTT
CDR3aa: CASSLGGGEPTEAFF

j_gene: TRBJ1-2
d_gene: NA
abundance: once
v_gene: TRBV19
CDR3nt: TGTGCCAGTAGTATACGGTTTAACTATGGCTACACCTTC
CDR3aa: CASSIRFNYGYTF

j_gene: TRBJ2-3
d_gene: TRBD1
abundance: NA
v_gene: TRBV9
CDR3nt: TGTGCCAGCAGCCGGGACAGGGGGCTGAATACGCAGTATTTT
CDR3aa: CASSRDRGLNTQYF

j_gene: TRBJ2-7
d_gene: TRBD1
abundance: few
v_gene: TRBV2
CDR3nt: TGTGCCAGCAGAACTAATTGGGGACAGAACTACGAGCAGTACTTC
CDR3aa: CASRTNWGQNYEQYF

j_gene: TRBJ1-2
d_gene: TRBD1
abundance: NA
v_gene: TRBV27
CDR3nt: TGTGCCAGCAGTAGGGGGCCCGGGCGTGACTATGGCTACACCTTC
CDR3aa: CASSRGPGRDYGYTF

j_gene: TRBJ1-6
d_gene: TRBD1
abundance: NA
v_gene: TRBV4-1
CDR3nt: TGCGCCAGCAGCCAAGATACAGGGGATACCTATAATTCACCCCTCCACTTT
CDR3aa: CASSQDTGDTYNSPLHF

j_gene: TRBJ1-5
d_gene: NA
abundance: NA
v_gene: TRBV4-1
CDR3nt: TGCGCCAGCAGCCAAGCCCACCCAGATAGCAATCAGCCCCAGCATTTT
CDR3aa: CASSQAHPDSNQPQHF

j_gene: TRBJ1-4
d_gene: NA
abundance: NA
v_gene: TRBV6-5
CDR3nt: TGTGCCAGCAGTTTCCAAGCTACTACGGCTAATGAAAAACTGTTTTTT
CDR3aa: CASSFQATTANEKLFF

j_gene: TRBJ1-2
d_gene: NA
abundance: NA
v_gene: TRBV20-1
CDR3nt: TGCAGCATCGGGGGGTATGGCTACACCTTC
CDR3aa: CSIGGYGYTF

j_gene: TRBJ2-1
d_gene: NA
abundance: NA
v_gene: TRBV5-1
CDR3nt: TGCGCCAGCAGCCTATTCTACAATGAGCAGTTCTTC
CDR3aa: CASSLFYNEQFF

j_gene: TRBJ2-7
d_gene: NA
abundance: NA
v_gene: TRBV18
CDR3nt: TGTGCCAGCTCACCACAGTGGGCCCCCTACGAGCAGTACTTC
CDR3aa: CASSPQWAPYEQYF

j_gene: TRBJ2-1
d_gene: NA
abundance: NA
v_gene: TRBV29-1
CDR3nt: TGCAGCGTTGAAGTCGTCCAGATCAATGAGCAGTTCTTC
CDR3aa: CSVEVVQINEQFF

j_gene: TRBJ2-6
d_gene: NA
abundance: NA
v_gene: TRBV7-6
CDR3nt: TGTGCCAGCAGCCAGGACAGCTCTGGGGCCAACGTCCTGACTTTC
CDR3aa: CASSQDSSGANVLTF

j_gene: TRBJ1-2
d_gene: NA
abundance: NA
v_gene: TRBV19
CDR3nt: TGTGCCAGTAGTCCTGGTGGTACGGTGGGCGGCTACACCTTC
CDR3aa: CASSPGGTVGGYTF

j_gene: TRBJ2-5
d_gene: NA
abundance: NA
v_gene: TRBV11-3
CDR3nt: TGTGCCAGCAGCTTCAGGGGCGGTGAAGAGACCCAGTACTTC
CDR3aa: CASSFRGGEETQYF